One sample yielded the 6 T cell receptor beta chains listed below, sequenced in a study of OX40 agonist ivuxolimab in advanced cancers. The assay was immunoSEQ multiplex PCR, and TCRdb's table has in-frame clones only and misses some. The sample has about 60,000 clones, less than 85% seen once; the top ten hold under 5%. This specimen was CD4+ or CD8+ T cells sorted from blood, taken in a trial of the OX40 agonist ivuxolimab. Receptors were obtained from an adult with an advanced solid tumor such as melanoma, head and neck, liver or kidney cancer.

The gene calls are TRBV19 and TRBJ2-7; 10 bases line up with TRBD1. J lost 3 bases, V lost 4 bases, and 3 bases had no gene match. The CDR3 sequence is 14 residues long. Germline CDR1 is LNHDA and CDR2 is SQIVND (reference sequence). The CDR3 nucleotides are TGTGCCAGTAGTACCGGACAGGGGGTCTACGAGCAGTACTTC. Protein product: CASSTGQGVYEQYF.

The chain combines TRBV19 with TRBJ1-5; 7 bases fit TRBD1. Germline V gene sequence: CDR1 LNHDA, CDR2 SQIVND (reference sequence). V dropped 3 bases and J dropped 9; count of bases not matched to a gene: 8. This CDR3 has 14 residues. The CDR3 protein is CASSMTGSDRPQHF. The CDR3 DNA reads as TGTGCCAGTAGTATGACAGGGTCCGATCGGCCCCAGCATTTT. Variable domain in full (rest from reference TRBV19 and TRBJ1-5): DGGITQSPKYLFRKEGQNVTLSCEQNLNHDAMYWYRQDPGQGLRLIYYSQIVNDFQKGDIAEGYSVSREKKESFPLTVTSAQKNPTAFYLCASSMTGSDRPQHFGDGTRLSIL.

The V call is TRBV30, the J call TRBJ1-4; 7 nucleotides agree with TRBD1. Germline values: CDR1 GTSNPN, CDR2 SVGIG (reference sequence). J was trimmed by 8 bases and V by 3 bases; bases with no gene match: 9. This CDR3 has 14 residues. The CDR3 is CAWSYGTVGEKLFF. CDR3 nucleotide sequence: TGTGCCTGGAGCTATGGGACAGTAGGAGAAAAACTGTTTTTT. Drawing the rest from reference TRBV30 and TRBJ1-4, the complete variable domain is SQTIHQWPATLVQPVGSPLSLECTVEGTSNPNLYWYRQAAGRGLQLLFYSVGIGQISSEVPQNLSASRPQDRQFILSSKKLLLSDSGFYLCAWSYGTVGEKLFFGSGTQLSVL.

This CDR3 is CASSQPGLGYEQYF. The CDR3 coding sequence is TGTGCCAGCAGCCAACCGGGACTAGGCTACGAGCAGTACTTC. The V and J genes are TRBV11-1 and TRBJ2-7; 8 bases agree with TRBD2. The CDR3 sequence is 14 residues long. Germline values: CDR1 SGHAT, CDR2 FQDESV (reference sequence). Trimming removed 5 bases from V and 3 bases from J; junction bases left unmatched: 6.

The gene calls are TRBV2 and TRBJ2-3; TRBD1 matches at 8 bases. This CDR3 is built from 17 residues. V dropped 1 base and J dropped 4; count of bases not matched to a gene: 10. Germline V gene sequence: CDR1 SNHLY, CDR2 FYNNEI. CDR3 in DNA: TGTGCCAGCAGTGAAGTTTGTAGGACAGGGCAATCAGATACGCAGTATTTT. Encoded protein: CASSEVCRTGQSDTQYF.

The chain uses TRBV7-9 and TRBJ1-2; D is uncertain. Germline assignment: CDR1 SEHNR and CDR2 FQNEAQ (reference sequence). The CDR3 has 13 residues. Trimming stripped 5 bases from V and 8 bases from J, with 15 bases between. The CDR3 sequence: CASSRAEGWGYTF. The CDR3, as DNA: TGTGCCAGCAGCCGGGCGGAGGGTTGGGGCTACACCTTC.